The clone carrying this TCR beta chain was observed a single time. This sample is part of a study of blood T cell repertoires in COVID-19. Profiling relied on immunoSEQ multiplex PCR, and the TCRdb table lists in-frame clones only, not all of them. The table has some 200,000 clones, 80% to 95% seen once. This CDR3 has 16 amino acids. V gave up 2 bases and J gave up 6 bases; unmatched junction bases: 13. The germline gives CDR1 MNHEY, CDR2 SMNVEV (reference sequence). This chain joins TRBV27 and TRBJ2-7; TRBD1 agrees at 7 bases. The sample consisted of peripheral blood. The sequence came from a middle-aged man with acute or convalescent COVID-19. CDR3 nucleotide sequence: TGTGCCAGCAGTTTAGGGGCCGGGACAGCCCATTCCGAGCAGTACTTC. Its protein product is CASSLGAGTAHSEQYF.